Sequencing of this T cell receptor (beta chain) was carried out in a study of OX40 agonist ivuxolimab in advanced cancers. Worth noting for this clone: A read error may account for a junction end that differs from germline.

TCRdb's table, derived via immunoSEQ multiplex PCR, lists solely in-frame clones and lacks some. The sample lists about 120,000 clones, approximately 92% occurring once. Germline CDR1 is SGHVS and CDR2 is FQNEAQ. The CDR3 has 15 amino acids. The gene calls are TRBV7-8 and TRBJ1-3; D not certain. This clonotype was obtained from an adult with an advanced solid tumor such as melanoma, head and neck, liver or kidney cancer. The sample was CD4+ or CD8+ T cells sorted from blood, taken in a trial of the OX40 agonist ivuxolimab. The CDR3 bases are TGTGCCAGCAGCTTAACCTGGCAGTCGGGAAATACCATATATTTT. It is translated as CASSLTWQSGNTIYF.